These 13 T cell receptor beta chains originate from one sample sequenced in a study of shared clonotypes between healthy human individuals. Naive-designated CD8 cells lacked CD45RO, were positively enriched for CCR7, and omitted terminally differentiated effector memory CD45RA+ cells. Generated by immunoSEQ multiplex PCR, the TCRdb table keeps only in-frame clones and is missing some. The data contain about 2.1 million clones, just over 90% of them singletons. Sequencing was done on a sample of naive CD8+ T cells from PBMCs. The source of these receptors is a young man in good health. Some clones in this sample may be carry-over from other donors' samples.

About this clone: The same CDR3 can be traced to other DNA sequences in this sample. The rearrangement links TRBV5-1 to TRBJ2-7; tentatively, D is TRBD2 (5 bases). This CDR3 spans 11 amino acids. Germline CDR1 SGHRS, CDR2 YFSETQ. V was shortened by 5 bases and J by 4 bases, with 7 bases between the two germline ends. CDR3 loop: CASRTGYEQYF. The CDR3 region has the DNA TGCGCCAGCAGAACGGGGTACGAGCAGTACTTC.

The chain uses TRBV4-3 and TRBJ1-2, with D unclear. V shed 3 bases and J shed 7 bases, with 12 bases lying between them. Germline lookup yields CDR1 LGHNA and CDR2 YSLEER. The CDR3 loop spans 13 amino acids. CDR3 nucleotides: TGCGCCAGCAGCCAGAAGGCCTGGACTGGCTACACCTTC. Protein product: CASSQKAWTGYTF.

This chain connects TRBV30 to TRBJ2-1; weak D call: TRBD1 (6 bases). CDR1 and CDR2 from the germline V gene are GTSNPN and SVGIG (reference sequence). Trimming left V 0 bases short and J 0 bases short, with 21 bases between. The CDR3 extends over 19 amino acids. CDR3 sequence: CAWSVVLPGHQSSYNEQFF. The CDR3, as DNA: TGTGCCTGGAGTGTCGTCCTTCCGGGACACCAGAGCTCCTACAATGAGCAGTTCTTC.

The chain links TRBV6-6 to TRBJ2-3, with D perhaps matching TRBD1 (7 bases). In germline, CDR1 is MNHNY, CDR2 SVGAGI (reference sequence). V was cut by 2 bases and J by 6 bases, with 12 bases left in between. The CDR3 sequence is 14 residues long. The CDR3 DNA reads TGTGCCAGCAGTTACGGGGCAGGGGGGGATACGCAGTATTTT. Protein: CASSYGAGGDTQYF.

The V call is TRBV18, the J call TRBJ2-7; D gene ambiguous. This CDR3 is built from 15 residues. The V and J ends lost 3 bases and 2 bases respectively, with 14 bases between them. In germline, CDR1 is KGHSH, CDR2 LQKENI. In DNA form, the CDR3 reads TGTGCCAGCTCACCGAGATTAGACGAAGCCTACGAGCAGTACTTC. Translation: CASSPRLDEAYEQYF.

The chain is built from TRBV6-1 and TRBJ1-1, with D unclear. This CDR3 is 12 amino acids long. Germline loops: CDR1 MNHNS, CDR2 SASEGT. V lost 6 bases and J 5 bases, leaving 10 bases between the germline ends. For the CDR3, the DNA is TGTGCCAGCAGAAATAAGAGGACTGAAGCTTTCTTT. This gives the protein CASRNKRTEAFF.

This chain joins TRBV10-1 and TRBJ2-1, with D uncertain. The CDR3 totals 18 residues. The germline V and J ends were trimmed by 0 bases and 3 bases, with 18 bases remaining between them. Germline CDR1 WNHNN, CDR2 SYGVQD (reference sequence). The CDR3 region is CASSESKPGSRFYNEQFF. DNA for the CDR3: TGCGCCAGCAGTGAGTCGAAGCCCGGTAGCCGCTTCTACAATGAGCAGTTCTTC.

V usage is TRBV6-5 and J usage is TRBJ1-1; the match to TRBD1 covers 7 bases. CDR1 is MNHEY, CDR2 SVGAGI, per germline. The CDR3 covers 15 residues. Trimming at V came to 7 bases and at J to 1 base, leaving 9 bases not matched to a gene. The CDR3 DNA reads as TGTGCCAGCATTACCTCCCGACAGGGGAACACTGAAGCTTTCTTT. It specifies CASITSRQGNTEAFF.

The V call is TRBV7-9, the J call TRBJ2-3; no reliable D call. Germline V gives CDR1 SEHNR, CDR2 FQNEAQ (reference sequence). V was shortened by 6 bases and J by 6 bases, with 19 bases between the two germline ends. The CDR3 consists of 15 residues. CDR3 bases: TGTGCCAGCAGTGCGGTAGTTATCCAAGCGGATACGCAGTATTTT. It is translated as CASSAVVIQADTQYF.

The chain employs TRBV5-4 and TRBJ2-7; D uncertain. The CDR3 has 11 amino acids. V was clipped by 4 bases and J by 1 base, with 3 bases between them. Germline assignment: CDR1 SGHNT and CDR2 YYREEE (reference sequence). CDR3 sequence: CASSVSYEQYF. The CDR3 DNA follows: TGTGCCAGCAGCGTTTCCTACGAGCAGTACTTC.

This clone was seen more than once but under ten times. This rearrangement joins TRBV10-3 to TRBJ1-1; D is unresolved. The CDR3 sequence is 16 residues long. Trimming removed 2 bases at V and 1 base at J, with 14 bases between. Germline V gene sequence: CDR1 ENHRY, CDR2 SYGVKD. This CDR3 is CAISEIWSSSNTEAFF. The CDR3 DNA reads as TGTGCCATCAGTGAGATCTGGAGCTCCTCGAACACTGAAGCTTTCTTT.

This sequence joins TRBV27 and TRBJ2-7, with 7 bases aligning to TRBD1. Looked up from germline, CDR1 is MNHEY and CDR2 is SMNVEV (reference sequence). The CDR3 consists of 14 residues. The junction had 5 bases not matched to a gene; V was cut back by 6 bases and J by 0 bases. CDR3: CASSRDSSSYEQYF. DNA for the CDR3: TGTGCCAGCAGCCGGGACAGCAGCTCCTACGAGCAGTACTTC.

The gene calls are TRBV7-9 and TRBJ1-2, with TRBD1 matching over 7 bases. CDR1 and CDR2 (germline): SEHNR, FQNEAQ (reference sequence). J gave up 3 bases and V 3 bases, and 7 bases lay outside the gene matches. The CDR3 is 15 residues long. This CDR3 is CASSLGPDRYYGYTF. CDR3 coding DNA: TGTGCCAGCAGCTTGGGTCCGGACAGGTACTATGGCTACACCTTC.